The 3 T cell receptor beta chains below come from one sample, sequenced in a study of T-cell reconstitution after alpha-beta-depleted transplantation in children. Unique molecular identifiers tagged the TCRbeta library. TCRdb processed the PCR reads anew with MiXCR; each CDR3 protein has one entry. The sample gives 200,000 to 250,000 distinct CDR3 sequences, around 9.6% of which show up once; 5.5% to 8% is in the top ten. The sequenced sample was PBMCs from the stem cell graft donor, obtained from the stem cell graft. These receptors were obtained from a human donor who donated a stem cell graft to a child with acute lymphoblastic leukemia.

This clonotype was found many times. The V and J genes are TRBV20-1 and TRBJ2-3; D perhaps matches TRBD1 (6 bases). Germline values: CDR1 DFQATT, CDR2 SNEGSKA (reference sequence). Trimming cost V 3 bases and J 2 bases, with 18 bases left between them. The CDR3 contains 16 residues. This CDR3 reads CSASSLGGSSTDTQYF. The CDR3 DNA reads TGCAGTGCTAGCTCCCTAGGGGGTTCCTCCACAGATACGCAGTATTTT.

This clonotype was seen only a few times. V and J are TRBV7-6 and TRBJ2-1; 7 bases match TRBD1. The CDR3 extends over 15 amino acids. The V and J ends lost 5 bases and 6 bases, in that order; junction bases with no gene match: 10. CDR1 is SGHVS and CDR2 is FNYEAQ in the germline V gene. CDR3 in DNA: TGTGCCAGCAGCATCGAGGACAGGTTAGTCAATGAGCAGTTCTTC. This translates into CASSIEDRLVNEQFF.

This clonotype was seen only once. The V and J genes are TRBV12-3 or TRBV12-4 and TRBJ1-1; 8 bases map to TRBD1. CDR3 length: 14 amino acids. V shed 6 bases, J shed 6 bases, and the junction held 9 bases outside the gene matches. CDR3 DNA: TGTGCCAGCAGCCCCACAGGGGGTCTCGCTGAAGCTTTCTTT. This sequence encodes CASSPTGGLAEAFF.